This is a list of T cell receptor beta chains from one sample in a study of OX40 agonist ivuxolimab in advanced cancers. Generated by immunoSEQ multiplex PCR, the TCRdb table keeps only in-frame clones and is missing some. This sample has approximately 81,000 clones, with more than 70% found just once. The sequencing here drew on CD4+ or CD8+ T cells sorted from blood, taken in a trial of the OX40 agonist ivuxolimab. The receptors stem from an adult with an advanced solid tumor such as melanoma, head and neck, liver or kidney cancer. The CDR3 runs from the conserved cysteine through the conserved F or W. A D gene is named only where the DNA matches it firmly. For some rows the clone size is stated as once, few or many, or as a class when expanded; others skip it.

v_gene: TRBV9
abundance: once
j_gene: TRBJ2-5
d_gene: TRBD2
CDR3aa: CASSIGLAGQETQYF
CDR3nt: TGTGCCAGCAGCATTGGACTAGCGGGCCAAGAGACCCAGTACTTC

v_gene: TRBV5-5
abundance: -
j_gene: TRBJ2-4
d_gene: -
CDR3aa: CASSLVAGLFAKNIQYF
CDR3nt: TGTGCCAGCAGCTTGGTTGCGGGGTTGTTTGCCAAAAACATTCAGTACTTC

v_gene: TRBV7-9
abundance: -
j_gene: TRBJ1-4
d_gene: TRBD1
CDR3aa: CASSHPRDRGLGNEKLFF
CDR3nt: TGTGCCAGCAGCCACCCTCGGGACAGGGGGCTTGGTAATGAAAAACTGTTTTTT

v_gene: TRBV5-6
abundance: few
j_gene: TRBJ1-1
d_gene: TRBD1
CDR3aa: CASSPGTVNTEAFF
CDR3nt: TGTGCCAGCAGCCCCGGGACAGTGAACACTGAAGCTTTCTTT

v_gene: TRBV7-9
abundance: -
j_gene: TRBJ2-2
d_gene: -
CDR3aa: CASSLTSGPGELFF
CDR3nt: TGTGCCAGCAGCTTGACCTCCGGGCCCGGGGAGCTGTTTTTT

v_gene: TRBV6-6
abundance: -
j_gene: TRBJ2-1
d_gene: TRBD1
CDR3aa: CASSSPGTGRNEQFF
CDR3nt: TGTGCCAGCAGTTCCCCCGGGACAGGGAGGAATGAGCAGTTCTTC

v_gene: TRBV5-4
abundance: -
j_gene: TRBJ1-2
d_gene: -
CDR3aa: CASSLGQGSFYGYTF
CDR3nt: TGTGCCAGCAGCTTGGGCCAGGGGAGCTTCTATGGCTACACCTTC

v_gene: TRBV2
abundance: -
j_gene: TRBJ2-3
d_gene: -
CDR3aa: CASSALVGALDTQYF
CDR3nt: TGTGCCAGCAGTGCCTTAGTGGGGGCTCTAGATACGCAGTATTTT

v_gene: TRBV15
abundance: -
j_gene: TRBJ2-7
d_gene: -
CDR3aa: CATSTVGGMNEQYF
CDR3nt: TGTGCCACCAGCACCGTGGGGGGTATGAACGAGCAGTACTTC

v_gene: TRBV7-9
abundance: -
j_gene: TRBJ1-5
d_gene: -
CDR3aa: CASTLGEQPQHF
CDR3nt: TGTGCCAGCACCCTAGGGGAGCAGCCCCAGCATTTT

v_gene: TRBV19
abundance: -
j_gene: TRBJ1-2
d_gene: -
CDR3aa: CASRDGTFLRNGYTF
CDR3nt: TGTGCCAGTAGAGATGGGACCTTTCTTCGGAATGGCTACACCTTC

v_gene: TRBV6-5
abundance: -
j_gene: TRBJ1-5
d_gene: -
CDR3aa: CASRTQEISNQPQHF
CDR3nt: TGTGCCAGCAGGACCCAGGAAATTAGCAATCAGCCCCAGCATTTT

v_gene: TRBV7-3
abundance: -
j_gene: TRBJ1-5
d_gene: -
CDR3aa: CASSYSQNQPQHF
CDR3nt: TGTGCCAGCAGCTACTCACAGAATCAGCCCCAGCATTTT

v_gene: TRBV5-4
abundance: -
j_gene: TRBJ2-7
d_gene: -
CDR3aa: CASSSAGRGYEQYF
CDR3nt: TGTGCCAGCAGCTCGGCAGGCAGAGGTTACGAGCAGTACTTC

v_gene: TRBV2
abundance: -
j_gene: TRBJ2-2
d_gene: TRBD1
CDR3aa: CASSGQGLTGELFF
CDR3nt: TGTGCCAGCAGCGGACAGGGGCTGACCGGGGAGCTGTTTTTT

v_gene: TRBV19
abundance: -
j_gene: TRBJ2-3
d_gene: -
CDR3aa: CASSVIVGGPRDTQYF
CDR3nt: TGTGCCAGTAGTGTCATAGTGGGGGGCCCTCGAGATACGCAGTATTTT

v_gene: TRBV28
abundance: -
j_gene: TRBJ1-4
d_gene: -
CDR3aa: CASSPSRAAWRAEGKLFF
CDR3nt: TGTGCCAGCAGTCCGAGCCGGGCAGCGTGGCGGGCAGAGGGAAAACTGTTTTTT

v_gene: TRBV28
abundance: few
j_gene: TRBJ1-1
d_gene: -
CDR3aa: CASTTGTEAFF
CDR3nt: TGTGCCAGCACCACCGGTACTGAAGCTTTCTTT

v_gene: TRBV6-6
abundance: -
j_gene: TRBJ2-7
d_gene: TRBD1
CDR3aa: CASSDRTGQYF
CDR3nt: TGTGCCAGCAGCGACAGGACAGGGCAGTACTTC

v_gene: TRBV28
abundance: -
j_gene: TRBJ1-5
d_gene: TRBD1
CDR3aa: CASSFDRVPNQPQHF
CDR3nt: TGTGCCAGCAGTTTTGACAGGGTACCCAATCAGCCCCAGCATTTT

v_gene: TRBV6-6
abundance: once
j_gene: TRBJ2-3
d_gene: -
CDR3aa: CASRGSGVGDTQYF
CDR3nt: TGTGCCAGCAGGGGGTCAGGGGTGGGAGATACGCAGTATTTT

v_gene: TRBV2
abundance: -
j_gene: TRBJ1-6
d_gene: -
CDR3aa: CASSVTGRSPLHF
CDR3nt: TGTGCCAGCAGTGTTACAGGACGGTCACCCCTCCACTTT

v_gene: TRBV28
abundance: -
j_gene: TRBJ2-5
d_gene: TRBD1
CDR3aa: CASSSVQGARETQYF
CDR3nt: TGTGCCAGCAGCTCAGTCCAGGGGGCGCGAGAGACCCAGTACTTC

v_gene: TRBV4-2
abundance: -
j_gene: TRBJ2-5
d_gene: -
CDR3aa: CASSQIVRDGGQETQYF
CDR3nt: TGTGCCAGCAGCCAAATAGTCCGGGACGGGGGACAAGAGACCCAGTACTTC